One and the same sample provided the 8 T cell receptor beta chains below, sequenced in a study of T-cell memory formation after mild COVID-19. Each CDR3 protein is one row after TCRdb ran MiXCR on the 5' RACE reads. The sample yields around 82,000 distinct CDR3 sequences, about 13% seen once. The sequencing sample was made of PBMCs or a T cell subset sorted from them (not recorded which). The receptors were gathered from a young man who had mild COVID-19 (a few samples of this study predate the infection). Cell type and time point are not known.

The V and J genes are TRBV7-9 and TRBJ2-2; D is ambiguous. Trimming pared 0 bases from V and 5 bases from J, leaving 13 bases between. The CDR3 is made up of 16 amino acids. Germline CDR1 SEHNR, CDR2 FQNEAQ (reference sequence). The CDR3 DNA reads TGTGCCAGCAGCTTAGCGTGGGAATTCGGGACCGGGGAGCTGTTTTTT. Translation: CASSLAWEFGTGELFF.

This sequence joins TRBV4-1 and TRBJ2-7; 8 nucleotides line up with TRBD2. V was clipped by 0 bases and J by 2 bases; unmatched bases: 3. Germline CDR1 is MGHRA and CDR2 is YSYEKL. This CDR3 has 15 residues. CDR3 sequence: CASSQEGAGAYEQYF. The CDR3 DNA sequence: TGCGCCAGCAGCCAAGAAGGAGCGGGGGCCTACGAGCAGTACTTC.

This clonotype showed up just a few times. The CDR3 loop reads CASSVADGGGMGEQYF. The CDR3 DNA reads as TGTGCCAGCAGTGTTGCAGACGGAGGGGGTATGGGCGAGCAGTACTTC. V and J are TRBV2 and TRBJ2-7; D possibly uses TRBD1 or TRBD2 (6 bases each). Looked up from germline, CDR1 is SNHLY and CDR2 is FYNNEI. V was trimmed by 4 bases and J by 6 bases, leaving 22 bases between them. The CDR3 loop spans 16 amino acids.

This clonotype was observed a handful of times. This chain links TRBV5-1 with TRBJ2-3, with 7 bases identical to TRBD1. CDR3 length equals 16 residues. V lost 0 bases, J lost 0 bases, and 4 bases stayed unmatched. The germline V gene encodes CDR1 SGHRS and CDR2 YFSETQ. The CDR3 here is CASSLGQGMSTDTQYF. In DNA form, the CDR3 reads TGCGCCAGCAGCTTGGGACAGGGTATGAGCACAGATACGCAGTATTTT.

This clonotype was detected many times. The DNA of the CDR3 is TGTGCCAGCACCGCAATACAGGGCGAAAACACCGGGGAGCTGTTTTTT. This translates into CASTAIQGENTGELFF. V gene TRBV6-5 combines with J gene TRBJ2-2; weak D call: TRBD1 (6 bases). This CDR3 has 16 residues. Germline V gives CDR1 MNHEY, CDR2 SVGAGI. V dropped 7 bases and J dropped 2 bases, with 17 bases sitting between them.

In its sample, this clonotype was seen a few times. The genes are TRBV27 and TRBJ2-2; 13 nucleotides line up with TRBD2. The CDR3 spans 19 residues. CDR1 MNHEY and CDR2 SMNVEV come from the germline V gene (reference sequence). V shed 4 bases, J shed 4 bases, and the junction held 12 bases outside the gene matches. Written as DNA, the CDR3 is TGTGCCAGCAGTTCGACCGCCCTACTAGCGGGGGGGCTCACCGGGGAGCTGTTTTTT. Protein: CASSSTALLAGGLTGELFF.

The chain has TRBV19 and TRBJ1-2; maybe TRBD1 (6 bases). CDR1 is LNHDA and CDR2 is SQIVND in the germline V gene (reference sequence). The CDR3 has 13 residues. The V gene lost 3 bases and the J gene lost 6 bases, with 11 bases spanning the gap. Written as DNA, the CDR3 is TGTGCCAGTAGTATTCAGGGGATGGATGGCTACACCTTC. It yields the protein CASSIQGMDGYTF. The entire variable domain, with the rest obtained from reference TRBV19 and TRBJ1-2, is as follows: DGGITQSPKYLFRKEGQNVTLSCEQNLNHDAMYWYRQDPGQGLRLIYYSQIVNDFQKGDIAEGYSVSREKKESFPLTVTSAQKNPTAFYLCASSIQGMDGYTFGSGTRLTVV.

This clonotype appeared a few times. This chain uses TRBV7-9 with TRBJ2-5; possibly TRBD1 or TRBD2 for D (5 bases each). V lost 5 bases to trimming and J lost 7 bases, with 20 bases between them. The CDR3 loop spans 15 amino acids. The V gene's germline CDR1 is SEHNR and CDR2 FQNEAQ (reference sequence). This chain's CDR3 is CASSPETGALRTQYF. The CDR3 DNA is TGTGCCAGCAGCCCGGAGACCGGGGCCCTAAGGACCCAGTACTTC.